Described below is a single T cell receptor (beta chain) sequence and its context. These data come from a study of blood T cell repertoires in COVID-19. Study context: In each case, the material was cDNA or gDNA derived from T cells, B-cell-depleted T cells, or PBMCs.

Those designated as exposed participants met a COVID-19 case within 2 weeks before study entry. Authors' data handling: Researchers report that nucleated cell counts were estimated from reference gene primer amplification. This table comes from immunoSEQ multiplex PCR, and its TCRdb copy is limited to in-frame clones, with some not included. V and J calls and clone size come straight from that table; D and trimming were deduced from the DNA. The sample has more than 350,000 clones; nearly 90% are singletons. CDR3 length: 13 residues. From germline, CDR1 is SQVTM and CDR2 ANQGSEA. V gave up 4 bases and J gave up 3 bases; unmatched junction bases: 6.

Sequencing used PBMCs or T cells enriched from blood (not recorded which). The chain joins TRBV29-1 to TRBJ2-7; 7 positions agree with TRBD1. The receptor comes from a woman between 18 and 30 years old who had been exposed to COVID-19. The CDR3 DNA sequence: TGCAGCGTTGCCCAGGGACAGCACTACGAGCAGTACTTC. It encodes CSVAQGQHYEQYF.